The following is a T cell receptor (beta chain) sequence with its context. This CDR3 comprises 16 residues. Germline V gene sequence: CDR1 MDHEN, CDR2 SYDVKM. V lost 5 bases to trimming and J lost 2 bases; unmatched junction nucleotides: 10. The sorted-subset replicate PCRs were given 200 ng DNA, which is tens of thousands of T cell genomes. Libraries were prepared by immunoSEQ multiplex PCR; TCRdb keeps only in-frame clonotypes and omits some of them. Of about 2.4 million clones listed, more than 85% are singletons. The data belong to a study of shared clonotypes between healthy human individuals. Every one of the donors was a Caucasian adult that lived in Nashville, Tennessee.

The chain couples TRBV28 to TRBJ2-7, with TRBD1 matching over 9 bases. The receptor comes from a man aged 18 to 30 in good health. Some clones in this sample may be carry-over from other donors' samples. Material for sequencing was naive CD4+ T cells from PBMCs. Indicated subset: CD45RA+ positively selected. The CDR3 DNA sequence: TGTGCCAGCAGTGCCGTTGGACAGGGGAGTACCTACGAGCAGTACTTC. This encodes CASSAVGQGSTYEQYF. The whole variable domain, remainder taken from reference TRBV28 and TRBJ2-7, is DVKVTQSSRYLVKRTGEKVFLECVQDMDHENMFWYRQDPGLGLRLIYFSYDVKMKEKGDIPEGYSVSREKKERFSLILESASTNQTSMYLCASSAVGQGSTYEQYFGPGTRLTVT.